Shown below are 32 T cell receptor beta chains from a single sample sequenced in a study of control samples from healthy donors and cancer patients (dated by TCRdb to the early 2020s). The library relied on the immunoSEQ multiplex PCR assay. TCRdb limited this immuneACCESS table to in-frame rearrangements with V and J called. A share of clones is missing; checked studies link under half to unresolved V genes, and the rest is unexplained. The sample profile shows about 52,000 clones; roughly 95% of them were found once. 2.4% of the sample belongs to the ten largest clones. The specimen was blood. These receptor sequences come from a young man in good health.

This clone was found a few times. The J gene is TRBJ2-2, the V gene TRBV7-8, with 7 positions matching TRBD2. CDR3 length: 17 residues. Trimming removed 2 bases from V and 5 bases from J; junction bases left unmatched: 11. Germline CDR1 SGHVS, CDR2 FQNEAQ. The CDR3 region is CASSLPTRREGTGELFF. The CDR3 DNA follows: TGTGCCAGCAGCTTACCGACGAGGAGGGAGGGTACCGGGGAGCTGTTTTTT.

The rearrangement joins TRBV27 to TRBJ2-5, with TRBD2 as a possible D gene (6 bases). CDR3 length: 18 residues. V was shortened by 5 bases and J by 5 bases, with 27 bases between the two germline ends. Germline V lookup: CDR1 MNHEY, CDR2 SMNVEV (reference sequence). CDR3 loop: CASSPGDSYTSRGETQYF. CDR3 bases: TGTGCCAGCAGTCCCGGCGACAGTTATACATCACGGGGGGAGACCCAGTACTTC.

The gene calls are TRBV15 and TRBJ1-2; a possible D gene is TRBD1 (6 bases). The V gene's germline CDR1 is LNHNV and CDR2 YYDKDF (reference sequence). Trimming stripped 3 bases from V and 2 bases from J, with 16 bases between. The CDR3 consists of 16 residues. The CDR3 protein is CATSREQGSMNYGYTF. DNA for the CDR3: TGTGCCACCAGCAGGGAACAGGGTTCTATGAACTATGGCTACACCTTC.

The chain carries TRBV11-1 and TRBJ1-2; TRBD1 matches at 8 bases. The CDR3 contains 15 residues. V trimming: 3 bases; J trimming: 4 bases; junction bases outside the gene matches: 7. Germline V lookup: CDR1 SGHAT, CDR2 FQDESV (reference sequence). The CDR3 loop reads CASSLGAGGPYGYTF. CDR3 bases: TGTGCCAGCAGCTTGGGGGCAGGGGGCCCCTATGGCTACACCTTC.

The rearrangement uses TRBV10-3 and TRBJ1-3, with D maybe TRBD1 (6 bases). Trimming cost V 6 bases and J 4 bases, with 10 bases left between them. The CDR3 is 13 residues long. Germline V CDR1 and CDR2: ENHRY, SYGVKD. CDR3 protein: CAISRGTGNTIYF. CDR3 coding DNA: TGTGCCATCAGCAGGGGAACGGGAAACACCATATATTTT.

V usage is TRBV24-1 and J usage is TRBJ2-1, with 9 bases fitting TRBD2. This CDR3 is built from 15 residues. Germline V gene sequence: CDR1 KGHDR, CDR2 SFDVKD. V lost 3 bases and J lost 8; bases outside the gene matches: 7. The CDR3 loop reads CATSDLGTSRDEQFF. Written as DNA, the CDR3 is TGTGCCACCAGTGATCTGGGGACTAGCAGGGATGAGCAGTTCTTC.

This clone was seen only once. This chain uses TRBV12-2 with TRBJ2-3; the table names TRBD2, a call not compared with the DNA. TRBV12-2 is classified as a pseudogene. The CDR3 totals 13 residues. In DNA, the CDR3 is TGTGCAAGTCGCTTCCTTTACTCAGATACGCAGTATTTT. Protein: CASRFLYSDTQYF.

The CDR3 region has the DNA TGCAGTGCTAGACCAAATGAGCAGTTCTTC. Translated, it gives CSARPNEQFF. The V gene is TRBV20-1, the J gene TRBJ2-1; no definite D call. Trimming pared 2 bases from V and 7 bases from J, leaving 3 bases between. Germline V lookup: CDR1 DFQATT, CDR2 SNEGSKA (reference sequence). There are 10 residues in the CDR3.

The rearrangement joins TRBV3-1 (or the pseudogene TRBV3-2) to TRBJ2-7, with 12 positions matching TRBD2. The CDR3 runs 13 residues. The germline V gene has CDR1 LGHDT and CDR2 YNNKEL (reference sequence). J was trimmed by 7 bases and V by 6 bases; bases with no gene match: 4. DNA of the CDR3: TGTGCCAGCAGTAACCTAGCGGGAGGGGAGCAGTACTTC. It yields the protein CASSNLAGGEQYF.

This clone was seen a single time. The chain combines TRBV27 with TRBJ2-1; 13 positions match TRBD2. Trimming cost V 7 bases and J 6 bases; bases outside gene matches: 6. The germline gives CDR1 MNHEY, CDR2 SMNVEV (reference sequence). The CDR3 is 15 amino acids. The CDR3 protein is CASNYRTSGSNEQFF. The CDR3 DNA reads as TGTGCCAGCAACTATCGGACTAGCGGGAGCAATGAGCAGTTCTTC.

V gene TRBV28 combines with J gene TRBJ2-7, with 8 bases identical to TRBD1. Per germline, CDR1 MDHEN and CDR2 SYDVKM. The CDR3 loop spans 13 amino acids. J gave up 4 bases and V 4 bases, and 3 bases lay outside the gene matches. The DNA for the CDR3 is TGTGCCAGCAGTTCCGGGACAGGTTACGAGCAGTACTTC. Translating gives CASSSGTGYEQYF.

V and J are TRBV7-2 and TRBJ2-1; D gene uncertain. CDR1 SGHTA and CDR2 FQGNSA come from the germline V gene. The CDR3 contains 13 residues. V shed 2 bases and J shed 5 bases, with 7 bases lying between them. CDR3 amino acids: CASSLSRDNEQFF. In nucleotides, the CDR3 is TGTGCCAGCAGCTTATCACGGGACAATGAGCAGTTCTTC. The whole variable domain, remainder taken from reference TRBV7-2 and TRBJ2-1, is GAGVSQSPSNKVTEKGKDVELRCDPISGHTALYWYRQSLGQGLEFLIYFQGNSAPDKSGLPSDRFSAERTGGSVSTLTIQRTQQEDSAVYLCASSLSRDNEQFFGPGTRLTVL.

The gene calls are TRBV5-6 and TRBJ1-2, with TRBD1 matching over 7 bases. The germline V gene has CDR1 SGHDT and CDR2 YYEEEE. This CDR3 has 15 amino acids. V dropped 4 bases and J dropped 4; count of bases not matched to a gene: 10. CDR3 residues: CASSKKPGQPYGYTF. The CDR3 DNA sequence: TGTGCCAGCAGCAAAAAACCGGGACAGCCCTATGGCTACACCTTC.

The chain links TRBV9 to TRBJ2-7; TRBD2 aligns across 12 bases. CDR3 length: 13 residues. The V and J ends lost 4 bases and 6 bases, in that order; junction bases with no gene match: 2. Germline V gene data show CDR1 as SGDLS and CDR2 as YYNGEE. DNA for the CDR3: TGTGCCAGCAGCCAGACTAGCGGGAGCGAGCAGTACTTC. Residues: CASSQTSGSEQYF.

This rearrangement joins TRBV2 to TRBJ1-2, with D tentatively TRBD1 (5 bases). Germline V gene data show CDR1 as SNHLY and CDR2 as FYNNEI. This CDR3 has 14 amino acids. V was clipped by 6 bases and J by 7 bases, with 18 bases between them. DNA of the CDR3: TGTGCCAGCAGGGGGACTCGGGGGTCCGGTGGCTACACCTTC. It translates to CASRGTRGSGGYTF.

V gene TRBV11-3 combines with J gene TRBJ2-7; 9 nucleotides match TRBD2. Trimming removed 5 bases from V and 2 bases from J; junction bases left unmatched: 4. This CDR3 spans 14 amino acids. Germline CDR1 is SGHNT and CDR2 is YENEEA. CDR3: CASSLAGPAYEQYF. In DNA form, the CDR3 reads TGTGCCAGCAGCCTAGCGGGACCAGCCTACGAGCAGTACTTC.

This sequence joins TRBV28 and TRBJ2-1; the match to TRBD2 covers 10 bases. CDR3 length: 13 amino acids. The trim removed 6 bases at V and 12 bases at J, leaving 8 bases unmatched. Germline CDR1 reads MDHEN; CDR2 reads SYDVKM. The CDR3 DNA follows: TGTGCCAGCAGCGTAGGACTAGCGGTAGGGCAGTTCTTC. Translating gives CASSVGLAVGQFF. Supplemented by reference TRBV28 and TRBJ2-1, the full variable domain reads DVKVTQSSRYLVKRTGEKVFLECVQDMDHENMFWYRQDPGLGLRLIYFSYDVKMKEKGDIPEGYSVSREKKERFSLILESASTNQTSMYLCASSVGLAVGQFFGPGTRLTVL.

The V call is TRBV4-3, the J call TRBJ2-4, with 8 positions matching TRBD2. The trim removed 4 bases at V and 2 bases at J, leaving 4 bases unmatched. The germline V gene has CDR1 LGHNA and CDR2 YSLEER. The CDR3 extends over 15 amino acids. The CDR3 region is CASSPGGATKNIQYF. The CDR3 bases are TGCGCCAGCAGCCCGGGGGGGGCGACCAAAAACATTCAGTACTTC.

This chain uses TRBV6-5 with TRBJ2-7; the D is unclear. CDR3 size: 14 residues. Germline CDR1 reads MNHEY; CDR2 reads SVGAGI. The germline V and J ends were trimmed by 2 bases and 2 bases, with 10 bases remaining between them. CDR3 residues: CASSYQALAYEQYF. Here the CDR3 DNA reads TGTGCCAGCAGTTACCAGGCGCTCGCCTACGAGCAGTACTTC.

V gene TRBV5-1 combines with J gene TRBJ2-1, with 7 bases identical to TRBD2. The germline V gene encodes CDR1 SGHRS and CDR2 YFSETQ. V shed 2 bases and J 3 bases; nucleotides not matched to a gene: 5. This CDR3 region has 15 residues. The DNA of the CDR3 is TGCGCCAGCAGCTTCCGGGGGGAGGACTACAATGAGCAGTTCTTC. Its translation: CASSFRGEDYNEQFF. Filled out from reference TRBV5-1 and TRBJ2-1, the complete variable domain reads KAGVTQTPRYLIKTRGQQVTLSCSPISGHRSVSWYQQTPGQGLQFLFEYFSETQRNKGNFPGRFSGRQFSNSRSEMNVSTLELGDSALYLCASSFRGEDYNEQFFGPGTRLTVL.

The V and J genes are TRBV5-4 and TRBJ2-7, with 7 bases fitting TRBD1. The V gene end was trimmed by 4 bases and the J gene end by 1 base; junction bases not matched to a gene: 2. Germline V gene data show CDR1 as SGHNT and CDR2 as YYREEE (reference sequence). The CDR3 has 13 residues. CDR3: CASSMGQSYEQYF. CDR3 sequence (DNA): TGTGCCAGCAGCATGGGACAGTCCTACGAGCAGTACTTC.

The V and J genes are TRBV6-4 and TRBJ2-1; D is tentatively TRBD1 or TRBD2 (6 bases each). Germline CDR1 is MRHNA and CDR2 is SNTAGT. This CDR3 is 14 amino acids long. V was trimmed by 2 bases and J by 4 bases, leaving 9 bases between them. CDR3 bases: TGTGCCAGCAGTGACAGGGGGACTTACAATGAGCAGTTCTTC. It yields the protein CASSDRGTYNEQFF.

The CDR3 DNA is TGTGCCAGCAGCTCCCGGAGCTGGGGGGGTTCTGAAGCTTTCTTT. As protein: CASSSRSWGGSEAFF. The chain links TRBV9 to TRBJ1-1; possibly TRBD1 for D (5 bases). The V and J ends lost 4 bases and 6 bases respectively, with 19 bases between them. This CDR3 spans 15 amino acids. The germline CDR1 and CDR2 sequences are SGDLS and YYNGEE.

This clone was picked up a small number of times. DNA of the CDR3: TGTGCCAGCACCCTGGAGGGTCCGGGACGGGGCTACACCTTC. Translated, it gives CASTLEGPGRGYTF. The chain joins TRBV5-4 to TRBJ1-2; D may be TRBD1 (5 bases). With 6 bases removed from V and 8 bases from J, the gap between germline ends came to 20 bases. The CDR3 is 14 residues long. From germline, CDR1 is SGHNT and CDR2 YYREEE (reference sequence).

The rearrangement joins TRBV6-2 or TRBV6-3 to TRBJ2-2; 9 bases match TRBD2. CDR1 and CDR2 (germline): MNHEY, SVGEGT. Trimming at V came to 4 bases and at J to 6 bases, leaving 12 bases not matched to a gene. The CDR3 length is 17 residues. The CDR3 region has the DNA TGTGCCAGCAGTTTCCGGTTAGCGGGAGAGGTTCCCGGGGAGCTGTTTTTT. Protein product: CASSFRLAGEVPGELFF.

This chain joins TRBV27 and TRBJ2-7; 8 nucleotides align to TRBD1. CDR3 length: 15 residues. Looked up from germline, CDR1 is MNHEY and CDR2 is SMNVEV (reference sequence). V lost 5 bases to trimming and J lost 6 bases; unmatched junction nucleotides: 12. The CDR3 spells CASSHFGTGRIEQYF. In nucleotides, the CDR3 is TGTGCCAGCAGTCACTTCGGGACAGGACGTATCGAGCAGTACTTC.

V is TRBV28 and J is TRBJ1-5, with D maybe TRBD1 (6 bases). The CDR3 spans 11 residues. The germline V gene encodes CDR1 MDHEN and CDR2 SYDVKM. The germline V and J ends were trimmed by 9 bases and 11 bases, with 14 bases remaining between them. The CDR3 DNA reads TGTGCCAGTAAACAAAACAGGGCCCAGCATTTT. This gives the protein CASKQNRAQHF.

J is TRBJ1-2 and V is TRBV10-3, with D perhaps TRBD1 (6 bases). V gave up 4 bases and J gave up 2 bases, with 14 bases separating them. The CDR3 is 15 amino acids. Germline CDR1 reads ENHRY; CDR2 reads SYGVKD. Here the CDR3 DNA reads TGTGCCATCAGTGCTTCAGGGGTCTTCAACTATGGCTACACCTTC. This encodes CAISASGVFNYGYTF.

This CDR3 is CASSPLREQGNEQFF. The CDR3 DNA reads TGTGCCAGCAGCCCTTTGCGGGAGCAAGGCAATGAGCAGTTCTTC. The rearrangement links TRBV7-3 to TRBJ2-1; 7 bases line up with TRBD2. Germline CDR1 is SGHTA and CDR2 is FQGTGA. Losses at the gene ends were 5 bases for V and 6 bases for J; bases not matched to a gene: 10. The CDR3 totals 15 residues.

This clone was observed a few times. This same CDR3 is encoded by further DNA sequences in the sample. The chain combines TRBV9 with TRBJ2-7; 9 bases map to TRBD2. Germline V gives CDR1 SGDLS, CDR2 YYNGEE. The junction had 20 bases not matched to a gene; V was cut back by 10 bases and J by 9 bases. The CDR3 covers 15 residues. CDR3 DNA sequence: TGTGCCCGCCGCGGGGGGGCGGACCGGACTGAGGGGCAGTACTTC. Translated, it gives CARRGGADRTEGQYF. The whole variable domain, remainder taken from reference TRBV9 and TRBJ2-7, is DSGVTQTPKHLITATGQRVTLRCSPRSGDLSVYWYQQSLDQGLQFLIQYYNGEERAKGNILERFSAQQFPDLHSELNLSSLELGDSALYFCARRGGADRTEGQYFGPGTRLTVT.

This chain links TRBV24-1 with TRBJ2-6; TRBD1 aligns across 9 bases. Germline V lookup: CDR1 KGHDR, CDR2 SFDVKD. The CDR3 has 17 amino acids. V was clipped by 3 bases and J by 2 bases; unmatched bases: 4. CDR3 sequence reads: CATSDATGGPGANVLTF. In DNA form, the CDR3 reads TGTGCCACCAGTGATGCCACAGGGGGCCCTGGGGCCAACGTCCTGACTTTC.

The chain has TRBV28 and TRBJ2-7; the D gene could be TRBD1 or TRBD2 (5 bases each). The CDR3 contains 15 residues. The V gene lost 4 bases and the J gene lost 0 bases, with 13 bases spanning the gap. CDR1 is MDHEN and CDR2 is SYDVKM in the germline V gene. CDR3 in DNA: TGTGCCAGCAGTTCCCGGAGAGGGGTCTCCTACGAGCAGTACTTC. It specifies CASSSRRGVSYEQYF.